This entry describes one TCR beta chain. A second PCR, run for about 6 to 12 cycles, used a sample-barcoded 5' primer plus a J-beta primer mix. MiXCR, applied by TCRdb to the 5' RACE reads, yields one record per CDR3 protein. The data contain roughly 2 million distinct CDR3 sequences, just under 50% of them seen just once; the ten biggest clones take up 2.1%. This entry belongs to a study of blood T cells in healthy people across ages. The V and J ends lost 3 bases and 4 bases respectively, with 11 bases between them. Germline CDR1 reads SGHRS; CDR2 reads YFSETQ. The CDR3 totals 14 residues. The V call is TRBV5-1, the J call TRBJ2-4; D is perhaps TRBD1 (6 bases). The sequencing sample was made of blood. The receptor was derived from a woman in her thirties or forties in good health. The CDR3 nucleotides are TGCGCCAGCAGCTACCCGGGACAAAAAAACATTCAGTACTTC. Residues: CASSYPGQKNIQYF.